The T cell receptor beta chain described here comes from a study of blood T cell repertoires in COVID-19. The wider study: Nucleic acid was either cDNA or gDNA, and it came from T cells, B-cell-depleted T cells, or PBMCs.

The CDR3 totals 16 residues. Trimming pared 3 bases from V and 4 bases from J, leaving 18 bases between. Per the germline V gene, CDR1 is LNHDA and CDR2 is SQIVND (reference sequence). Exposed participants encountered a COVID-19 case during the 2 weeks preceding study entry. Produced via immunoSEQ multiplex PCR; TCRdb's table is partial and in-frame only. The sample carries approximately 200,000 clones, roughly 90% recorded once. The receptor was derived from a woman younger than 45 who had been exposed to COVID-19. Sequenced: PBMCs or T cells enriched from blood (not recorded which). V and J are TRBV19 and TRBJ1-2, with unresolved D. This CDR3 reads CASSMTSGLLVYGYTF. CDR3 nucleotide sequence: TGTGCCAGTAGTATGACGTCGGGATTATTGGTCTATGGCTACACCTTC.